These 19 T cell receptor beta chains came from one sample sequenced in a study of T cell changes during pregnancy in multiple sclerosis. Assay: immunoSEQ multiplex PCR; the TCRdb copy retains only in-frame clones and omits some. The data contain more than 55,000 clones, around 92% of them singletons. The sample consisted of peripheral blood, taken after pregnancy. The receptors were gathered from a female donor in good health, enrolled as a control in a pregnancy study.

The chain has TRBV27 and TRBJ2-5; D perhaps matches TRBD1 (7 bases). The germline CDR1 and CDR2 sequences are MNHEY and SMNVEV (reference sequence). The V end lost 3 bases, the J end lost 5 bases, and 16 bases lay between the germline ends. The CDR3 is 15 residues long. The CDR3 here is CASSFGRQGGETQYF. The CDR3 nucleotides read TGTGCCAGCAGTTTTGGGAGACAGGGAGGCGAGACCCAGTACTTC.

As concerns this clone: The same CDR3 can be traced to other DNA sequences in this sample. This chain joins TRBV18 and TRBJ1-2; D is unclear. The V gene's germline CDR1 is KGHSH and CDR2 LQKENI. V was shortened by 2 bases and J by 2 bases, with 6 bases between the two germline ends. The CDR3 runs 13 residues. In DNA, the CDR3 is TGTGCCAGCTCACCAGGGCAGAACTATGGCTACACCTTC. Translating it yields CASSPGQNYGYTF.

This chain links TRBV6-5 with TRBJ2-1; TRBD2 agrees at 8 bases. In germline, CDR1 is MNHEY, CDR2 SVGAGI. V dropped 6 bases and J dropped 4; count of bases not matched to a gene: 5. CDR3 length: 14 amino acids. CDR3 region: CASREQRGYNEQFF. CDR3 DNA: TGTGCCAGCAGGGAGCAGCGGGGGTACAATGAGCAGTTCTTC.

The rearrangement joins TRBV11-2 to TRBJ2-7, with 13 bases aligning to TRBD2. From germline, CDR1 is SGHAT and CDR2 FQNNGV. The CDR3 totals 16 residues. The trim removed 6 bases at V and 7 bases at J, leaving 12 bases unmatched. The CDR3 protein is CASRNKRTSGGEEQYF. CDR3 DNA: TGTGCCAGCAGGAATAAGAGGACTAGCGGGGGAGAAGAGCAGTACTTC.

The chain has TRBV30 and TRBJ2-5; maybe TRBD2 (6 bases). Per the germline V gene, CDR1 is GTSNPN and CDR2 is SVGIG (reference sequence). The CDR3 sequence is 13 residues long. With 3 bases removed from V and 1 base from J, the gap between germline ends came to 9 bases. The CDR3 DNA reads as TGTGCCTGGAGGTCCGGGGGCCAAGAGACCCAGTACTTC. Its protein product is CAWRSGGQETQYF.

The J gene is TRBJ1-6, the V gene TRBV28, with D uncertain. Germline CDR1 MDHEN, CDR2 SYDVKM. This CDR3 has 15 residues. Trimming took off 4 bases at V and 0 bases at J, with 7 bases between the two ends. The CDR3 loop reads CASSSGISYNSPLHF. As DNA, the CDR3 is TGTGCCAGCAGTTCAGGCATCTCCTATAATTCACCCCTCCACTTT.

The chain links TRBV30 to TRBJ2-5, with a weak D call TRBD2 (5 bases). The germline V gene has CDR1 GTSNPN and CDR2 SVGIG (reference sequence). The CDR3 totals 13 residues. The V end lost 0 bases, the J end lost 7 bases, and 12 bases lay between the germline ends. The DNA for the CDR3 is TGTGCCTGGAGTGTCCCGCCACGGGGGACCCAGTACTTC. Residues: CAWSVPPRGTQYF. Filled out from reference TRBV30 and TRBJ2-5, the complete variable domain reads SQTIHQWPATLVQPVGSPLSLECTVEGTSNPNLYWYRQAAGRGLQLLFYSVGIGQISSEVPQNLSASRPQDRQFILSSKKLLLSDSGFYLCAWSVPPRGTQYFGPGTRLLVL.

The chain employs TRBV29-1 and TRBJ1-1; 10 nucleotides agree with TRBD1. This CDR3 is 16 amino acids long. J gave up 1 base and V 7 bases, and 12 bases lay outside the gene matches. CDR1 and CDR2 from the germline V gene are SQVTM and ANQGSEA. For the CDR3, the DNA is TGCAGCGGATCCCCCCTTTGGACAGGGGGGAACACTGAAGCTTTCTTT. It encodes CSGSPLWTGGNTEAFF.

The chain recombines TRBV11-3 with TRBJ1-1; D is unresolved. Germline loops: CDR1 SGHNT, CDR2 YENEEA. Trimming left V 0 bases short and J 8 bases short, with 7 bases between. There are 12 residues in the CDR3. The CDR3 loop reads CASSLDRYEAFF. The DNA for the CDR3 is TGTGCCAGCAGCTTAGACAGATACGAAGCTTTCTTT. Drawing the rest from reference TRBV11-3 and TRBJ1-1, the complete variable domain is EAGVVQSPRYKIIEKKQPVAFWCNPISGHNTLYWYLQNLGQGPELLIRYENEEAVDDSQLPKDRFSAERLKGVDSTLKIQPAELGDSAVYLCASSLDRYEAFFGQGTRLTVV.

CDR3 region: CAWRDRYNQPQHF. CDR3 sequence (DNA): TGTGCCTGGAGGGACAGGTACAATCAGCCCCAGCATTTT. The rearrangement joins TRBV30 to TRBJ1-5; 7 bases fit TRBD1. The CDR3 runs 13 residues. V was pared by 3 bases and J by 3 bases, with 2 bases of the junction left unmatched. Germline V lookup: CDR1 GTSNPN, CDR2 SVGIG (reference sequence).

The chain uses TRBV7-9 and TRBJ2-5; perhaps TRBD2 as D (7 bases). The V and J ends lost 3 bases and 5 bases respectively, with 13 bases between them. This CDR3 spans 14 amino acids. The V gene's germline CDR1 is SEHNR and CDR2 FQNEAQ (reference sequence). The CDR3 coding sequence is TGTGCCAGCAGCTTTGAGGGGGGGCACGAGACCCAGTACTTC. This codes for CASSFEGGHETQYF.

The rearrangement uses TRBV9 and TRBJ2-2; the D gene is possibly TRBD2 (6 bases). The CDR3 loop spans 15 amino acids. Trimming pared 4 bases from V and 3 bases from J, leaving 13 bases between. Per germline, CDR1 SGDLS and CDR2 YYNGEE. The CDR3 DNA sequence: TGTGCCAGCAGCCTCGGACTATCGGACACCGGGGAGCTGTTTTTT. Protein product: CASSLGLSDTGELFF.

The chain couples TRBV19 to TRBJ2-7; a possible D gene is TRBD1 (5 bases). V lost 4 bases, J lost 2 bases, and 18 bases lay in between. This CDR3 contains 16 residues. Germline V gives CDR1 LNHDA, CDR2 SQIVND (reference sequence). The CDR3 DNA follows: TGTGCCAGTAGTAGCCCCTGGGGCGCAGAGACCTACGAGCAGTACTTC. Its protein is CASSSPWGAETYEQYF.

CDR3 nucleotides: TGTGCCAGCAGCTTGTTTCCTTGGGACAGCTCCGCTGGAAACACCATATATTTT. Translation: CASSLFPWDSSAGNTIYF. The chain has TRBV5-4 and TRBJ1-3, with 7 bases matching TRBD1. The CDR3 extends over 18 amino acids. Trimming took 1 base from V and 2 from J; bases not matched to a gene: 12. Per the germline V gene, CDR1 is SGHNT and CDR2 is YYREEE (reference sequence).

DNA for the CDR3: TGTGCCAGTAGTATGCCGTTGGGGGAGGTCGCGAACACCGGGGAGCTGTTTTTT. The encoded protein is CASSMPLGEVANTGELFF. V and J are TRBV19 and TRBJ2-2, with D possibly TRBD2 on 6 matching bases. The CDR3 extends over 18 amino acids. Trimming stripped 3 bases from V and 0 bases from J, with 17 bases between. Germline V gene sequence: CDR1 LNHDA, CDR2 SQIVND (reference sequence).

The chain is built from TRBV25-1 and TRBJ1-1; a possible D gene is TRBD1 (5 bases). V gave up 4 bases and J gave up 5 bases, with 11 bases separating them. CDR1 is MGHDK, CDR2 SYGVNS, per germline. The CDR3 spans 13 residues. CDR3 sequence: CASSGWGETEAFF. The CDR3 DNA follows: TGTGCCAGCAGTGGGTGGGGGGAGACTGAAGCTTTCTTT.

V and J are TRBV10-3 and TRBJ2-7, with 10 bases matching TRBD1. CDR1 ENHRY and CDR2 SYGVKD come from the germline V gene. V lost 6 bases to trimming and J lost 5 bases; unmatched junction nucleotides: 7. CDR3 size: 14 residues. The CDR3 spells CAISPGQGSHEQYF. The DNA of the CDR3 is TGTGCCATCAGCCCGGGACAGGGGAGCCACGAGCAGTACTTC.

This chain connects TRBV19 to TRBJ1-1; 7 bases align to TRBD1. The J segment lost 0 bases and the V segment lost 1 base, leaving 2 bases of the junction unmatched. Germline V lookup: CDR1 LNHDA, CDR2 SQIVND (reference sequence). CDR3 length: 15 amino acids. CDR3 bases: TGTGCCAGTAGTATAGCCACAGGGGTGAACACTGAAGCTTTCTTT. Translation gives CASSIATGVNTEAFF. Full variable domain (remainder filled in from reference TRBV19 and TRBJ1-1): DGGITQSPKYLFRKEGQNVTLSCEQNLNHDAMYWYRQDPGQGLRLIYYSQIVNDFQKGDIAEGYSVSREKKESFPLTVTSAQKNPTAFYLCASSIATGVNTEAFFGQGTRLTVV.

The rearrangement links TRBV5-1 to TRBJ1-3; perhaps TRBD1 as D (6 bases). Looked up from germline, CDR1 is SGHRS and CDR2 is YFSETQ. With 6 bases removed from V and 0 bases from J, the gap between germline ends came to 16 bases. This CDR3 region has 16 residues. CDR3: CASTPWGTYSGNTIYF. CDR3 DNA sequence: TGCGCCAGCACCCCCTGGGGGACATACTCTGGAAACACCATATATTTT.